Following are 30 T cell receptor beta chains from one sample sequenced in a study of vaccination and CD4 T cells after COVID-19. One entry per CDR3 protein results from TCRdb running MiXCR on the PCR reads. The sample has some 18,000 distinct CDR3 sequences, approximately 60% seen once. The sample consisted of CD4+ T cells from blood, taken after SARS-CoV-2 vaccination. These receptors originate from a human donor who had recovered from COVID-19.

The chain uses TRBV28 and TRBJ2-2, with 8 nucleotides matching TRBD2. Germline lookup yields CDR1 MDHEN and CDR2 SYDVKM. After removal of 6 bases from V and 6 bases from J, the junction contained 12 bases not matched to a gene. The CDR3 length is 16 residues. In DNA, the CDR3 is TGTGCCAGCAGAAAGGGACTAGTGACGGTACCCGGGGAGCTGTTTTTT. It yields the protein CASRKGLVTVPGELFF.

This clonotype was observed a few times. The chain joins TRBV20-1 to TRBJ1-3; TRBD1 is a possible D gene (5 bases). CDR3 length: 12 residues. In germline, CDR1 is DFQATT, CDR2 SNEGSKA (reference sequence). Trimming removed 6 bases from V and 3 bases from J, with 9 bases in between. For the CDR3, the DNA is TGCAGTGCCTGGGGGGGTGGAAACACCATATATTTT. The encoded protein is CSAWGGGNTIYF.

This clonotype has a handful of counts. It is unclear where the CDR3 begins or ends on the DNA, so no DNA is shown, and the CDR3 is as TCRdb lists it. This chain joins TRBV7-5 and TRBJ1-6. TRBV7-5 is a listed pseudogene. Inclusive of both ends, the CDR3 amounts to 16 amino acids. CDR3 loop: CISVSEAYRTYSPLHF.

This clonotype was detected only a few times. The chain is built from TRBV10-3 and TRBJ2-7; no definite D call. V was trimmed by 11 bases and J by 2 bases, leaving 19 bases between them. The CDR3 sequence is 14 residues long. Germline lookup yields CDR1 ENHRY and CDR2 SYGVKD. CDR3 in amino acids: CASTPDANPYEQYF. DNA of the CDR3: TGTGCCTCTACACCGGACGCCAACCCCTACGAGCAGTACTTC.

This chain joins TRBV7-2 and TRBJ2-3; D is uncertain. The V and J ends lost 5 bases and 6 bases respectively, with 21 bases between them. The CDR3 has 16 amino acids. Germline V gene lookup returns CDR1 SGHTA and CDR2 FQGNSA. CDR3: CASSAPFLPAQDTQYF. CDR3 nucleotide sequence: TGTGCCAGCAGCGCCCCTTTTTTGCCGGCCCAGGATACGCAGTATTTT.

CDR3 sequence: CSARMTGNQPQHF. For the CDR3, the DNA is TGCAGTGCTAGAATGACAGGGAATCAGCCCCAGCATTTT. The rearrangement joins TRBV20-1 to TRBJ1-5; TRBD1 matches at 7 bases. The germline V gene encodes CDR1 DFQATT and CDR2 SNEGSKA (reference sequence). The length of the CDR3 is 13 residues. The trim removed 2 bases at V and 4 bases at J, leaving 2 bases unmatched.

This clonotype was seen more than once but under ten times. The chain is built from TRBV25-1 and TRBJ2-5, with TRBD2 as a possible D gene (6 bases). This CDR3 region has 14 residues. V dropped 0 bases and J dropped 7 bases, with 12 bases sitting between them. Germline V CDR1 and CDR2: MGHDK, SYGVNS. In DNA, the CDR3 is TGTGCCAGCAGTGAATATGGCGGGATATGGACCCAGTACTTC. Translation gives CASSEYGGIWTQYF.

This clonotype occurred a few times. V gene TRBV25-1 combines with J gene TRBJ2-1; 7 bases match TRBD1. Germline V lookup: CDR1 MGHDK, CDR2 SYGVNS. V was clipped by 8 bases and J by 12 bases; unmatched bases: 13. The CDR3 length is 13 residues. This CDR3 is CASRDSVVSVQFF. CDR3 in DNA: TGTGCCAGCCGGGACAGTGTTGTATCAGTGCAGTTCTTC.

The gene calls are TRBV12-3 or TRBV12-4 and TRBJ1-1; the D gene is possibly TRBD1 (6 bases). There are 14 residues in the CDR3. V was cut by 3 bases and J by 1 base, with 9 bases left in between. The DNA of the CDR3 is TGTGCCAGCAGTTTTCAGGGGCAGAACACTGAAGCTTTCTTT. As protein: CASSFQGQNTEAFF.

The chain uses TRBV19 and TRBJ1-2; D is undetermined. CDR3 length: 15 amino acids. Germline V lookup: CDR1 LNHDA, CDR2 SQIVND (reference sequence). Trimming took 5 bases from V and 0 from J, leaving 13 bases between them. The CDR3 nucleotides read TGTGCCAGTAGTCCCGTCGGATCATCTAACTATGGCTACACCTTC. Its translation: CASSPVGSSNYGYTF.

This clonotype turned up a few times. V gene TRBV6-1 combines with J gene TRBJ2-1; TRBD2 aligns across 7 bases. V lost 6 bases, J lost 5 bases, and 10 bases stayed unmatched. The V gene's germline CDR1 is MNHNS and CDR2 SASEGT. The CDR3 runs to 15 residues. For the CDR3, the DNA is TGTGCCAGCAGAAAAGCGGGGCGGGGTGACAATGAGCAGTTCTTC. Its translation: CASRKAGRGDNEQFF.

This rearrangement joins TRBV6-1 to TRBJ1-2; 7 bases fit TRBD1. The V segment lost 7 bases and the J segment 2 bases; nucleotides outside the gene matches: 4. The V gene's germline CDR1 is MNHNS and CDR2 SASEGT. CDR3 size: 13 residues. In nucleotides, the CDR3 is TGTGCCAGCAAAGGGACAGTCAACTATGGCTACACCTTC. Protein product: CASKGTVNYGYTF.

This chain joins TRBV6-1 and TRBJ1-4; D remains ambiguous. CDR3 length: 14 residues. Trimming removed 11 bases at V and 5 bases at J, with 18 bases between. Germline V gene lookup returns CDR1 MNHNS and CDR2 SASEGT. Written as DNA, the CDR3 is TGTGCCGTTTCGAGGCGCTCCCTCAATGAAAAACTGTTTTTT. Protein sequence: CAVSRRSLNEKLFF.

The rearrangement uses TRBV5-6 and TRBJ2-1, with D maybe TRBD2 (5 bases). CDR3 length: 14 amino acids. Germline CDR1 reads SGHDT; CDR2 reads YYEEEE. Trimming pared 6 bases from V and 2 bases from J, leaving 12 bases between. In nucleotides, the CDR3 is TGTGCCAGCAAAAGAGACGGGGCCTACAATGAGCAGTTCTTC. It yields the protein CASKRDGAYNEQFF.

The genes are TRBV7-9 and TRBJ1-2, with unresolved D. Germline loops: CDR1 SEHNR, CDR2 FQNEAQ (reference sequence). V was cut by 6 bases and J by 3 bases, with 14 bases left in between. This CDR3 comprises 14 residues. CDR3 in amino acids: CASSPRAIYYGYTF. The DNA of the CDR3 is TGTGCCAGCAGTCCGCGGGCCATCTACTATGGCTACACCTTC.

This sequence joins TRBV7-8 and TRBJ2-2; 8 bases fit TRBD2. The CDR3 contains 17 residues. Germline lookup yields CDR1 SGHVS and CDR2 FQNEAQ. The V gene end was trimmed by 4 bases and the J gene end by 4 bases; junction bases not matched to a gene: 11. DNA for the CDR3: TGTGCCAGCAGCTCTACACGGTTAGCGGGGCCCACCGGGGAGCTGTTTTTT. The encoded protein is CASSSTRLAGPTGELFF.

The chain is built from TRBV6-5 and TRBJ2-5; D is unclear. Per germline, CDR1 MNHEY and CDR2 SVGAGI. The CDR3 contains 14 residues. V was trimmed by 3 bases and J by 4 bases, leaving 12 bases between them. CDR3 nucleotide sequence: TGTGCCAGCAGTTATTGGGATTCTCGAGAGACCCAGTACTTC. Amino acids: CASSYWDSRETQYF.

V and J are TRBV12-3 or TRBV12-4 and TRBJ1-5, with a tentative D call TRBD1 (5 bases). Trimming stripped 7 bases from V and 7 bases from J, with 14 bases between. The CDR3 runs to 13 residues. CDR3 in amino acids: CASIPGLRQPQHF. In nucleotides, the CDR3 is TGTGCCAGCATTCCAGGGTTGCGGCAGCCCCAGCATTTT.

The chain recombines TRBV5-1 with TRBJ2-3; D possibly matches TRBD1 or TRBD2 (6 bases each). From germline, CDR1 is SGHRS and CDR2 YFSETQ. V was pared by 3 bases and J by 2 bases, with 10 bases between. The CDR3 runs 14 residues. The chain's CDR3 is CASSSEGHTDTQYF. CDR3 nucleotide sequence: TGCGCCAGCAGCTCGGAGGGACACACAGATACGCAGTATTTT.

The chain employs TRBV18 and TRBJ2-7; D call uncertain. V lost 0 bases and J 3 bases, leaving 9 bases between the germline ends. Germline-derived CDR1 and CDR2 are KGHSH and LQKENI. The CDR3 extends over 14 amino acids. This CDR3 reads CASSPPYSGYEQYF. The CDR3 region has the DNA TGTGCCAGCTCACCACCTTACAGTGGCTACGAGCAGTACTTC.

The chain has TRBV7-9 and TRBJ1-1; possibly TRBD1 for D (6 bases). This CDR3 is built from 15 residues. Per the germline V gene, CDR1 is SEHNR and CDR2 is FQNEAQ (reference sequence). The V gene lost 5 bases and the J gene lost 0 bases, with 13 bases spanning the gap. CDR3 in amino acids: CASSPGARLNTEAFF. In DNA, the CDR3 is TGTGCCAGCAGCCCAGGGGCCCGTCTGAACACTGAAGCTTTCTTT.

The CDR3: CSQYRGIGTEAFF. CDR3 nucleotide sequence: TGCAGTCAGTACAGGGGAATAGGTACTGAAGCTTTCTTT. This sequence joins TRBV20-1 and TRBJ1-1; 7 nucleotides line up with TRBD1. Germline trimming cut 8 bases from V and 5 bases from J; bases unmatched to any gene: 11. Germline CDR1 reads DFQATT; CDR2 reads SNEGSKA (reference sequence). There are 13 residues in the CDR3.

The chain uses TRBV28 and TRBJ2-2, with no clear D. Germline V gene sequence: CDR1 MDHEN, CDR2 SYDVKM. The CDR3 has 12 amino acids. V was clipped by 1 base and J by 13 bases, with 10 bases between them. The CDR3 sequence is CASSLSQVGLFF. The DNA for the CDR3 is TGTGCCAGCAGTTTATCGCAGGTCGGGCTGTTTTTT.

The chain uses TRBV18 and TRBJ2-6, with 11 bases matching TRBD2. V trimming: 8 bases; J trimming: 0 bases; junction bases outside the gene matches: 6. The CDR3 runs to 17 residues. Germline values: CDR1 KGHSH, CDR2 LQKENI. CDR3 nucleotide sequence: TGTGCCAGCACCCGACTAGCGGGATTCTCTGGGGCCAACGTCCTGACTTTC. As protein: CASTRLAGFSGANVLTF. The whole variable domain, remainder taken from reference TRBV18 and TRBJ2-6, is NAGVMQNPRHLVRRRGQEARLRCSPMKGHSHVYWYRQLPEEGLKFMVYLQKENIIDESGMPKERFSAEFPKEGPSILRIQQVVRGDSAAYFCASTRLAGFSGANVLTFGAGSRLTVL.

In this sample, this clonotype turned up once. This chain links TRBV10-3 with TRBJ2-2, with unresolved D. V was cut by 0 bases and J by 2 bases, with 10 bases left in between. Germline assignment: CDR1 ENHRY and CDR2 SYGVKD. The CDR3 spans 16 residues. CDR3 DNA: TGTGCCATCAGTGAGTCACACAATTTAAACACCGGGGAGCTGTTTTTT. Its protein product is CAISESHNLNTGELFF.

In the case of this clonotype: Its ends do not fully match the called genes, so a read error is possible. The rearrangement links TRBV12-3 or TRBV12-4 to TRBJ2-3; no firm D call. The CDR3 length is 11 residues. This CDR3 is CASSPTATQYF. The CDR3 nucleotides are TGTGCCAGCAGCCCCACAGCTACGCAGTATTTT.

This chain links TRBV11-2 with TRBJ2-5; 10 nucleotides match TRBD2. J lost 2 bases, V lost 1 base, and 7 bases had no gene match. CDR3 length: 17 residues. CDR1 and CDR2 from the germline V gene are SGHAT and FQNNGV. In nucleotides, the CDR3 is TGTGCCAGCAGCTTAGGGGTAGCGGGAGGATTTCAAGAGACCCAGTACTTC. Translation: CASSLGVAGGFQETQYF.

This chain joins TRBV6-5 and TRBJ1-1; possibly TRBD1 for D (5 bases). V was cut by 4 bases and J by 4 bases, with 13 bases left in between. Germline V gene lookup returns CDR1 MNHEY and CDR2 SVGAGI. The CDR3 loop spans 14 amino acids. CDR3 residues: CASSSGFRGTEAFF. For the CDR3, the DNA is TGTGCCAGCAGTTCGGGATTTAGGGGCACTGAAGCTTTCTTT.

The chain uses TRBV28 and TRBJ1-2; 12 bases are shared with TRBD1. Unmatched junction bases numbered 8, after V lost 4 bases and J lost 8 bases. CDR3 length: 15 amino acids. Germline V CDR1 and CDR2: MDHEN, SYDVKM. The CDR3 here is CASSSPGQGAGGYTF. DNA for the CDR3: TGTGCCAGCAGTTCCCCGGGACAGGGGGCTGGAGGCTACACCTTC.

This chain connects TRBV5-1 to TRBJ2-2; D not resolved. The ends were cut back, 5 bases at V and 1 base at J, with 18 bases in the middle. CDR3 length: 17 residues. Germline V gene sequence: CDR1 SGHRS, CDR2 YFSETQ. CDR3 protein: CASRISRVGWNTGELFF. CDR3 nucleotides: TGCGCCAGCAGAATTTCCCGGGTTGGCTGGAACACCGGGGAGCTGTTTTTT. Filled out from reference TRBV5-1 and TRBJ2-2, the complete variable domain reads KAGVTQTPRYLIKTRGQQVTLSCSPISGHRSVSWYQQTPGQGLQFLFEYFSETQRNKGNFPGRFSGRQFSNSRSEMNVSTLELGDSALYLCASRISRVGWNTGELFFGEGSRLTVL.